These T cell receptor beta chains were read from a single sample in a study of cytomegalovirus exposure and HLA in healthy donors. TCRdb's copy holds only in-frame clones and misses some; the assay was immunoSEQ multiplex PCR. The sample lists about 190,000 clones; roughly 80% were seen once. The source material was PBMCs. These receptors came from a woman aged 18-35 years in good health and CMV-seronegative. Both conserved end residues are part of each CDR3. Each record gives: CDR3 protein, CDR3 DNA, J gene, clone size, D gene, V gene. A D gene is named only where the DNA matches it firmly. Size values are once, few and many counts, or a class for expanded clones, and some rows have none.

CDR3 protein: CASSVWDREKETQYF; CDR3 DNA: TGTGCCAGCAGCGTGTGGGACAGGGAGAAAGAGACCCAGTACTTC; J gene: TRBJ2-5; clone size: .; D gene: TRBD1; V gene: TRBV11-2
CDR3 protein: CASSDFRTGVSYEQYF; CDR3 DNA: TGTGCCAGCAGTGACTTCAGGACAGGAGTCTCCTACGAGCAGTACTTC; J gene: TRBJ2-7; clone size: .; D gene: TRBD1; V gene: TRBV6-1
CDR3 protein: CASSESGALNQPQHF; CDR3 DNA: TGTGCCAGCAGTGAATCAGGGGCTCTCAATCAGCCCCAGCATTTT; J gene: TRBJ1-5; clone size: .; D gene: .; V gene: TRBV6-1
CDR3 protein: CASSLRQGAYEQYF; CDR3 DNA: TGTGCCAGCAGTTTAAGACAGGGGGCCTACGAGCAGTACTTC; J gene: TRBJ2-7; clone size: few; D gene: TRBD1; V gene: TRBV28
CDR3 protein: CASSLFASGSLKSYEQYF; CDR3 DNA: TGTGCCAGCAGTTTATTCGCTAGCGGGAGCTTGAAGTCCTACGAGCAGTACTTC; J gene: TRBJ2-7; clone size: .; D gene: TRBD2; V gene: TRBV27
CDR3 protein: CSVNRDYEQYF; CDR3 DNA: TGCAGCGTTAACAGGGACTACGAGCAGTACTTC; J gene: TRBJ2-7; clone size: .; D gene: .; V gene: TRBV29-1
CDR3 protein: CASSVVLGGTDTQYF; CDR3 DNA: TGTGCCAGCAGCGTAGTTTTAGGGGGCACAGATACGCAGTATTTT; J gene: TRBJ2-3; clone size: few; D gene: .; V gene: TRBV9
CDR3 protein: CAWSSAGSYEQYF; CDR3 DNA: TGTGCCTGGAGTTCGGCAGGGTCATACGAGCAGTACTTC; J gene: TRBJ2-7; clone size: .; D gene: .; V gene: TRBV30
CDR3 protein: CASSLGLGGQPQHF; CDR3 DNA: TGTGCCAGCAGCTTAGGGCTAGGAGGTCAGCCCCAGCATTTT; J gene: TRBJ1-5; clone size: .; D gene: .; V gene: TRBV7-9
CDR3 protein: CASSRASSNQPQHF; CDR3 DNA: TGTGCCAGCAGTCGTGCCAGTAGCAATCAGCCCCAGCATTTT; J gene: TRBJ1-5; clone size: .; D gene: .; V gene: TRBV28
CDR3 protein: CASSEFEGGRQPQHF; CDR3 DNA: TGTGCCAGCAGTGAGTTTGAGGGAGGTCGGCAGCCCCAGCATTTT; J gene: TRBJ1-5; clone size: .; D gene: .; V gene: TRBV6-1
CDR3 protein: CASSIISGAANYGYTF; CDR3 DNA: TGTGCCAGTAGTATTATCAGCGGCGCGGCTAACTATGGCTACACCTTC; J gene: TRBJ1-2; clone size: .; D gene: .; V gene: TRBV19
CDR3 protein: CASSGGANEKLFF; CDR3 DNA: TGTGCCAGCAGCGGGGGAGCTAATGAAAAACTGTTTTTT; J gene: TRBJ1-4; clone size: .; D gene: .; V gene: TRBV28
CDR3 protein: CASSPTPSRAGGGTNEKLFF; CDR3 DNA: TGTGCCAGCAGCCCAACACCCAGTCGGGCAGGGGGCGGAACTAATGAAAAACTGTTTTTT; J gene: TRBJ1-4; clone size: .; D gene: TRBD1; V gene: TRBV7-8
CDR3 protein: CASSYYPSGGSNIQYF; CDR3 DNA: TGTGCCAGCAGTTACTACCCGTCTGGCGGGTCAAACATTCAGTACTTC; J gene: TRBJ2-4; clone size: few; D gene: .; V gene: TRBV6-5
CDR3 protein: CASSVRPAAANSPLHF; CDR3 DNA: TGTGCCAGCAGCGTGCGCCCCGCAGCGGCGAATTCACCCCTCCACTTT; J gene: TRBJ1-6; clone size: .; D gene: .; V gene: TRBV9
CDR3 protein: CASMPGQMNTEAFF; CDR3 DNA: TGCGCCAGCATGCCGGGACAGATGAACACTGAAGCTTTCTTT; J gene: TRBJ1-1; clone size: .; D gene: TRBD1; V gene: TRBV5-1
CDR3 protein: CASSPRLAGTGELFF; CDR3 DNA: TGTGCCAGCAGCCCGCGGCTAGCTGGGACCGGGGAGCTGTTTTTT; J gene: TRBJ2-2; clone size: .; D gene: .; V gene: TRBV7-9
CDR3 protein: CATSRVGRAPIDGELFF; CDR3 DNA: TGTGCCACCAGCAGAGTCGGGAGGGCCCCCATTGACGGGGAGCTGTTTTTT; J gene: TRBJ2-2; clone size: .; D gene: TRBD2; V gene: TRBV15
CDR3 protein: CASSTTGDVEGEQFF; CDR3 DNA: TGTGCCAGCAGTACGACAGGGGATGTTGAGGGTGAGCAGTTCTTC; J gene: TRBJ2-1; clone size: .; D gene: TRBD1; V gene: TRBV6-5
CDR3 protein: CASSLGERYRGQEFF; CDR3 DNA: TGTGCCAGCAGCTTAGGGGAGAGATATAGGGGGCAGGAGTTCTTC; J gene: TRBJ2-1; clone size: .; D gene: TRBD1; V gene: TRBV11-2
CDR3 protein: CAWSLGGTAGSPLHF; CDR3 DNA: TGTGCCTGGAGTCTTGGAGGGACAGCAGGATCACCCCTCCACTTT; J gene: TRBJ1-6; clone size: once; D gene: TRBD1; V gene: TRBV30
CDR3 protein: CASSLGSGLAGTGELFF; CDR3 DNA: TGTGCCAGCAGCTTAGGCTCCGGGCTAGCGGGAACCGGGGAGCTGTTTTTT; J gene: TRBJ2-2; clone size: .; D gene: TRBD2; V gene: TRBV7-8
CDR3 protein: CASSFGSGGYEQFF; CDR3 DNA: TGTGCCAGCAGCTTCGGGAGCGGGGGATACGAGCAGTTCTTC; J gene: TRBJ2-1; clone size: .; D gene: TRBD2; V gene: TRBV7-3
CDR3 protein: CASREVGRVHEQYF; CDR3 DNA: TGTGCCAGCCGGGAGGTTGGAAGGGTCCACGAGCAGTACTTC; J gene: TRBJ2-7; clone size: .; D gene: TRBD2; V gene: TRBV5-8
CDR3 protein: CASSPPQDRAAYEQYF; CDR3 DNA: TGTGCCAGCAGCCCCCCCCAAGACAGGGCAGCCTACGAGCAGTACTTC; J gene: TRBJ2-7; clone size: .; D gene: TRBD1; V gene: TRBV5-8
CDR3 protein: CASSFGLAGGSGELFF; CDR3 DNA: TGTGCCAGCAGCTTCGGACTAGCGGGAGGGTCCGGGGAGCTGTTTTTT; J gene: TRBJ2-2; clone size: .; D gene: TRBD2; V gene: TRBV7-8
CDR3 protein: CASSDRRGQNQPQHF; CDR3 DNA: TGTGCCAGCAGTGACCGACGAGGGCAAAATCAGCCCCAGCATTTT; J gene: TRBJ1-5; clone size: .; D gene: .; V gene: TRBV28
CDR3 protein: CASSYTTGTEQYF; CDR3 DNA: TGTGCCAGCAGTTACACGACAGGGACCGAGCAGTACTTC; J gene: TRBJ2-7; clone size: .; D gene: TRBD1; V gene: TRBV25-1
CDR3 protein: CASSLKMEGLNTEAFF; CDR3 DNA: TGCGCCAGCAGCTTGAAGATGGAGGGACTGAACACTGAAGCTTTCTTT; J gene: TRBJ1-1; clone size: .; D gene: .; V gene: TRBV5-1
CDR3 protein: CASSPPRQPIYGYTF; CDR3 DNA: TGTGCCAGCAGCCCACCTAGACAGCCGATCTATGGCTACACCTTC; J gene: TRBJ1-2; clone size: .; D gene: .; V gene: TRBV5-6
CDR3 protein: CASSNAPSGTSYNEQFF; CDR3 DNA: TGTGCCAGTAGTAATGCACCTAGCGGGACCTCCTACAATGAGCAGTTCTTC; J gene: TRBJ2-1; clone size: .; D gene: TRBD2; V gene: TRBV19
CDR3 protein: CASSLYQGSNTEAFF; CDR3 DNA: TGTGCCAGCAGCTTGTATCAGGGATCGAACACTGAAGCTTTCTTT; J gene: TRBJ1-1; clone size: .; D gene: .; V gene: TRBV5-5
CDR3 protein: CASSGRISLGQGYNEQFF; CDR3 DNA: TGTGCCAGCAGCGGGAGGATTTCGTTGGGACAGGGGTACAATGAGCAGTTCTTC; J gene: TRBJ2-1; clone size: .; D gene: TRBD1; V gene: TRBV25-1
CDR3 protein: CASSQEVRGTQYF; CDR3 DNA: TGCGCCAGCAGCCAAGAAGTTCGAGGGACCCAGTACTTC; J gene: TRBJ2-5; clone size: once; D gene: .; V gene: TRBV4-1
CDR3 protein: CASSQDSIYWAEQFF; CDR3 DNA: TGTGCCAGCAGCCAAGACAGTATCTACTGGGCTGAGCAGTTCTTC; J gene: TRBJ2-1; clone size: .; D gene: .; V gene: TRBV14
CDR3 protein: CAWTGTGVWGYTF; CDR3 DNA: TGTGCCTGGACCGGGACAGGGGTCTGGGGCTACACCTTC; J gene: TRBJ1-2; clone size: few; D gene: TRBD1; V gene: TRBV30
CDR3 protein: CASRQTGLGYNSPLHF; CDR3 DNA: TGTGCCAGCAGACAGACAGGGTTGGGATATAATTCACCCCTCCACTTT; J gene: TRBJ1-6; clone size: once; D gene: TRBD1; V gene: TRBV25-1
CDR3 protein: CASSLVGTGDERYGYTF; CDR3 DNA: TGTGCCAGCAGCTTGGTGGGGACAGGGGATGAGAGGTATGGCTACACCTTC; J gene: TRBJ1-2; clone size: .; D gene: TRBD1; V gene: TRBV5-6
CDR3 protein: CASSETSGLQETQYF; CDR3 DNA: TGTGCCAGCAGTGAAACTAGCGGGCTCCAAGAGACCCAGTACTTC; J gene: TRBJ2-5; clone size: .; D gene: TRBD2; V gene: TRBV2
CDR3 protein: CASSLYRGDNEQFF; CDR3 DNA: TGTGCCAGCAGCTTATACCGGGGGGACAATGAGCAGTTCTTC; J gene: TRBJ2-1; clone size: .; D gene: TRBD2; V gene: TRBV11-3
CDR3 protein: CASSWTGGTEAFF; CDR3 DNA: TGCGCCAGCAGCTGGACAGGGGGCACTGAAGCTTTCTTT; J gene: TRBJ1-1; clone size: few; D gene: TRBD1; V gene: TRBV5-1
CDR3 protein: CASSLSGGAADTQYF; CDR3 DNA: TGTGCCAGCAGCTTAAGCGGGGGGGCCGCAGATACGCAGTATTTT; J gene: TRBJ2-3; clone size: .; D gene: TRBD2; V gene: TRBV7-3
CDR3 protein: CASSSHNSAKNIQYF; CDR3 DNA: TGTGCCAGCAGTTCTCACAATAGCGCAAAAAACATTCAGTACTTC; J gene: TRBJ2-4; clone size: few; D gene: .; V gene: TRBV2
CDR3 protein: CATLRLDRAQPQHF; CDR3 DNA: TGTGCCACTCTTCGCCTTGACAGGGCTCAGCCCCAGCATTTT; J gene: TRBJ1-5; clone size: .; D gene: TRBD1; V gene: TRBV28
CDR3 protein: CASSAITGGANEKLFF; CDR3 DNA: TGTGCCAGCAGTGCTATCACCGGGGGGGCTAATGAAAAACTGTTTTTT; J gene: TRBJ1-4; clone size: few; D gene: .; V gene: TRBV25-1
CDR3 protein: CASSQDRGRLNSPLHF; CDR3 DNA: TGTGCCAGTAGTCAAGACAGGGGGCGTTTGAATTCACCCCTCCACTTT; J gene: TRBJ1-6; clone size: .; D gene: TRBD1; V gene: TRBV19
CDR3 protein: CTSSQGPRVAGGRDTQYF; CDR3 DNA: TGCACCAGCAGCCAAGGCCCACGGGTAGCGGGGGGGAGGGATACGCAGTATTTT; J gene: TRBJ2-3; clone size: .; D gene: .; V gene: TRBV1
CDR3 protein: CASSETGQGLNDQPQHF; CDR3 DNA: TGTGCCAGCAGTGAAACCGGACAGGGCTTAAATGATCAGCCCCAGCATTTT; J gene: TRBJ1-5; clone size: .; D gene: TRBD1; V gene: TRBV2
CDR3 protein: CASSNMLGGRANEKLFF; CDR3 DNA: TGTGCCAGTAGTAATATGCTCGGGGGACGGGCTAATGAAAAACTGTTTTTT; J gene: TRBJ1-4; clone size: .; D gene: .; V gene: TRBV19
CDR3 protein: CASSDLAGHQETQYF; CDR3 DNA: TGCGCCAGCAGTGATTTAGCGGGACACCAAGAGACCCAGTACTTC; J gene: TRBJ2-5; clone size: few; D gene: TRBD2; V gene: TRBV10-1
CDR3 protein: CASSEDGRAYGYTF; CDR3 DNA: TGTGCCAGCAGTGAAGACGGGCGGGCCTATGGCTACACCTTC; J gene: TRBJ1-2; clone size: .; D gene: .; V gene: TRBV25-1